This T cell receptor (beta chain) came from a study of blood T cell repertoires in COVID-19. In the study overall: PBMCs, B-cell-depleted T cells, or T cells were the source of the cDNA or gDNA that made up the material.

In the original workflow: Using reference gene primer amplification, nucleated cell counts were estimated. This table comes from immunoSEQ multiplex PCR, and its TCRdb copy is limited to in-frame clones, with some not included. V, J and clone size derive from that table, while D and trimming were established from the DNA sequence. The sample includes approximately 100,000 clones, approximately 80% seen only once; the top ten take roughly 6.5%. Sequencing used peripheral blood. The TCR originated in a woman aged 45-65 years with acute or convalescent COVID-19.

In DNA, the CDR3 is TGCGCCAGCAGCCCAGGACAGGGGGGTAACTACTACGAGCAGTACTTC. It is translated as CASSPGQGGNYYEQYF. The V and J genes are TRBV5-1 and TRBJ2-7; 10 bases match TRBD1. This CDR3 is 16 amino acids long. V was clipped by 4 bases and J by 3 bases; unmatched bases: 10. Per the germline V gene, CDR1 is SGHRS and CDR2 is YFSETQ. The full variable domain, rest sourced from reference TRBV5-1 and TRBJ2-7, is KAGVTQTPRYLIKTRGQQVTLSCSPISGHRSVSWYQQTPGQGLQFLFEYFSETQRNKGNFPGRFSGRQFSNSRSEMNVSTLELGDSALYLCASSPGQGGNYYEQYFGPGTRLTVT.